Sequencing of this TCR beta chain was carried out in a study of blood T cell repertoires in COVID-19. The method was immunoSEQ multiplex PCR; TCRdb's version includes in-frame clones alone and lacks a portion of them. The sample lists approximately 68,000 clones; around nine tenths were seen once. The origin of this receptor is a woman aged 60-70 years with acute or convalescent COVID-19. What was sequenced was peripheral blood.

CDR3 coding DNA: TGTGCCAGTAGTATTAAGGGGGCCCCTGAAGCTTTCTTT. This translates into CASSIKGAPEAFF. The chain employs TRBV19 and TRBJ1-1; 7 bases match TRBD1. This CDR3 has 13 amino acids. The germline gives CDR1 LNHDA, CDR2 SQIVND (reference sequence). Losses at the gene ends were 3 bases for V and 6 bases for J; bases not matched to a gene: 4. The variable domain in full, with the rest retrieved from reference TRBV19 and TRBJ1-1, is DGGITQSPKYLFRKEGQNVTLSCEQNLNHDAMYWYRQDPGQGLRLIYYSQIVNDFQKGDIAEGYSVSREKKESFPLTVTSAQKNPTAFYLCASSIKGAPEAFFGQGTRLTVV.